This entry lists 31 T cell receptor beta chains sequenced from one sample in a study of CXCR3-negative and CXCR3-positive naive CD8 T cells. UMI labels and 5' RACE were used to prepare the TRB cDNA libraries. From the 5' RACE reads, TCRdb lists one entry per CDR3 protein and no DNA. Seen in this sample are tens of thousands of distinct CDR3 sequences; the ten most common clones hold 6.5% to 8.5%. The sample taken for sequencing was memory CD8+ T cells from blood. These receptors were obtained from a human donor in good health. Some clones in this sample may be carry-over from other donors' samples.

This sequence joins TRBV12-5 and TRBJ1-2. The germline CDR1 and CDR2 sequences are LGHNT and FRNRAP. This CDR3 is 13 amino acids long. CDR3 amino acids: CASSPPPSYGYTF.

This chain uses TRBV29-1 with TRBJ2-3; the D call from TCRdb, TRBD2, cannot be confirmed without DNA. Germline V gene sequence: CDR1 SQVTM, CDR2 ANQGSEA. This CDR3 comprises 16 residues. The CDR3 here is CSVEGLAGGPRDTQYF.

This chain links TRBV28 with TRBJ1-2; TCRdb gives TRBD1 as the D gene, but with no DNA this cannot be confirmed. This CDR3 has 15 amino acids. Germline V gene sequence: CDR1 MDHEN, CDR2 SYDVKM. The CDR3 loop reads CASSLSQGGVYGYTF.

The CDR3 loop is CASSPSQEKLFF. The chain uses TRBV7-9 and TRBJ1-4. From germline, CDR1 is SEHNR and CDR2 FQNEAQ (reference sequence). This CDR3 contains 12 residues.

The chain recombines TRBV12-3 or TRBV12-4 with TRBJ2-1. This CDR3 is built from 12 residues. CDR3 sequence reads: CASSFVSNEQFF.

The chain uses TRBV7-9 and TRBJ2-7; the TCRdb D gene call, TRBD1, has no DNA to confirm it. CDR1 is SEHNR and CDR2 is FQNEAQ in the germline V gene (reference sequence). This CDR3 contains 15 residues. CDR3: CASSNGAGGTYEQYF.

V usage is TRBV7-9 and J usage is TRBJ2-7; TCRdb's D gene call, TRBD1, goes unchecked for lack of DNA. Germline V gene sequence: CDR1 SEHNR, CDR2 FQNEAQ (reference sequence). The CDR3 is 15 residues long. The chain's CDR3 is CASSPRQGGAYEQYF.

The V and J genes are TRBV20-1 and TRBJ2-5; the TRBD2 assignment by TCRdb is unverifiable without DNA. CDR1 and CDR2 (germline): DFQATT, SNEGSKA (reference sequence). The CDR3 is made up of 17 amino acids. The CDR3 sequence is CSAPLLPLAGVGETQYF.

This chain connects TRBV7-9 to TRBJ1-5; TCRdb indicates TRBD1, and absent DNA this call remains unverified. Germline V CDR1 and CDR2: SEHNR, FQNEAQ (reference sequence). The CDR3 sequence is 15 residues long. The CDR3 protein is CASSPGTGDNQPQHF.

V is TRBV20-1 and J is TRBJ1-1; TCRdb picks TRBD1, but there is no DNA to check that call. Germline CDR1 and CDR2: DFQATT and SNEGSKA (reference sequence). The CDR3 sequence is 13 residues long. CDR3: CSARDLGGIEAFF.

The chain links TRBV7-6 to TRBJ2-2; TCRdb's assignment of TRBD1 cannot be checked, as there is no DNA. The germline V gene encodes CDR1 SGHVS and CDR2 FNYEAQ. The CDR3 spans 17 residues. This chain's CDR3 is CASSLGGSRGGTGELFF.

The V call is TRBV29-1, the J call TRBJ2-1; the D gene TCRdb calls, TRBD1, cannot be checked with no DNA. Germline CDR1 is SQVTM and CDR2 is ANQGSEA. CDR3 length: 13 amino acids. CDR3 in amino acids: CSVGGGPHNEQFF.

The V gene is TRBV7-9, the J gene TRBJ1-2; TCRdb selects TRBD1, and the lack of DNA leaves this call unchecked. In germline, CDR1 is SEHNR, CDR2 FQNEAQ (reference sequence). The CDR3 length is 12 residues. CDR3 sequence reads: CASRSGIYGYTF.

This sequence joins TRBV29-1 and TRBJ2-1; TCRdb picks TRBD2, but there is no DNA to check that call. Germline V gene sequence: CDR1 SQVTM, CDR2 ANQGSEA. This CDR3 has 14 amino acids. CDR3: CSVHLAGGYNEQFF.

This rearrangement joins TRBV29-1 to TRBJ2-3; TCRdb's assignment of TRBD1 cannot be checked, as there is no DNA. This CDR3 spans 17 amino acids. Germline assignment: CDR1 SQVTM and CDR2 ANQGSEA. CDR3 protein: CSVEELVGGLDTDTQYF.

V and J are TRBV12-3 or TRBV12-4 and TRBJ2-3; TCRdb's assignment of TRBD1 cannot be checked, as there is no DNA. CDR3 length: 16 residues. CDR3 residues: CASSSGRTGETDRQYF.

CDR3 sequence reads: CSVAGLAERSYNEQFF. The gene calls are TRBV29-1 and TRBJ2-1; TCRdb's D gene call, TRBD2, goes unchecked for lack of DNA. This CDR3 contains 16 residues. Germline V gene sequence: CDR1 SQVTM, CDR2 ANQGSEA.

The rearrangement joins TRBV29-1 to TRBJ2-7; TCRdb proposes TRBD1, but this gene call is untestable without DNA. The CDR3 is made up of 14 amino acids. In germline, CDR1 is SQVTM, CDR2 ANQGSEA. The CDR3 reads CSVAGTEPIYEQYF.

The chain carries TRBV5-5 and TRBJ1-2; TCRdb names TRBD1, which stays unverified in the absence of DNA. CDR1 is SGHKS, CDR2 YYEKEE, per germline (reference sequence). This CDR3 region has 16 residues. This chain's CDR3 is CASSPGEGDLNYGYTF. The complete variable domain, with remaining parts taken from reference TRBV5-5 and TRBJ1-2, reads DAGVTQSPTHLIKTRGQQVTLRCSPISGHKSVSWYQQVLGQGPQFIFQYYEKEERGRGNFPDRFSARQFPNYSSELNVNALLLGDSALYLCASSPGEGDLNYGYTFGSGTRLTVV.

V gene TRBV29-1 combines with J gene TRBJ2-1; absent DNA, TCRdb's TRBD2 call cannot be checked. This CDR3 has 12 residues. Germline V lookup: CDR1 SQVTM, CDR2 ANQGSEA. CDR3 in amino acids: CSVKRDGVEQFF.

This chain links TRBV19 with TRBJ2-1. CDR3 length equals 12 residues. Per germline, CDR1 LNHDA and CDR2 SQIVND (reference sequence). The CDR3 spells CASSIMSNEQFF.

The chain recombines TRBV7-9 with TRBJ2-5; without DNA, the TCRdb call of TRBD1 cannot be checked. The length of the CDR3 is 14 residues. Germline assignment: CDR1 SEHNR and CDR2 FQNEAQ (reference sequence). CDR3 sequence reads: CASSLETDRETQYF.

The CDR3 is CASSPGTGGEKLFF. The chain employs TRBV27 and TRBJ1-4; lacking DNA, the TRBD1 call made by TCRdb goes unchecked. The CDR3 loop spans 14 amino acids. Per germline, CDR1 MNHEY and CDR2 SMNVEV (reference sequence). Together with reference TRBV27 and TRBJ1-4, the CDR3 gives the full variable domain: EAQVTQNPRYLITVTGKKLTVTCSQNMNHEYMSWYRQDPGLGLRQIYYSMNVEVTDKGDVPEGYKVSRKEKRNFPLILESPSPNQTSLYFCASSPGTGGEKLFFGSGTQLSVL.

This chain links TRBV29-1 with TRBJ2-1; the D call of TRBD1 rests on TCRdb alone, since no DNA is present to check it. The CDR3 length is 13 residues. Germline-derived CDR1 and CDR2 are SQVTM and ANQGSEA. The CDR3 loop reads CSVERGTYNEQFF.

The rearrangement uses TRBV29-1 and TRBJ2-3; checking the TCRdb D call of TRBD1 is not possible without DNA. This CDR3 is built from 16 residues. CDR1 and CDR2 (germline): SQVTM, ANQGSEA. The CDR3 reads CSVEGNHAVPTDTQYF.

The chain carries TRBV29-1 and TRBJ2-5. Per the germline V gene, CDR1 is SQVTM and CDR2 is ANQGSEA. This CDR3 comprises 12 residues. CDR3 in amino acids: CSVGLSQETQYF.

Considering frequency, this clonotype is medium-sized. The V call is TRBV5-5, the J call TRBJ1-1; TCRdb returns TRBD1, unconfirmable since there is no DNA. Germline CDR1 and CDR2: SGHKS and YYEKEE (reference sequence). CDR3 length: 11 amino acids. This CDR3 reads CASSFQGPLIF.

V gene TRBV5-1 combines with J gene TRBJ2-7; TCRdb outputs TRBD1, but without DNA this stays unchecked. The CDR3 is made up of 14 amino acids. Germline-derived CDR1 and CDR2 are SGHRS and YFSETQ. The CDR3 sequence is CASSLRGGDYEQYF.

This chain joins TRBV14 and TRBJ2-7; TCRdb selects TRBD1, and the lack of DNA leaves this call unchecked. Germline CDR1 SGHDN, CDR2 FVKESK. This CDR3 region has 15 residues. This chain's CDR3 is CASSPKQGVTYEQYF. Using reference TRBV14 and TRBJ2-7 for the parts outside the CDR3, the full variable domain is EAGVTQFPSHSVIEKGQTVTLRCDPISGHDNLYWYRRVMGKEIKFLLHFVKESKQDESGMPNNRFLAERTGGTYSTLKVQPAELEDSGVYFCASSPKQGVTYEQYFGPGTRLTVT.

The V gene is TRBV20-1, the J gene TRBJ1-3. CDR3 length: 14 residues. Germline V gene sequence: CDR1 DFQATT, CDR2 SNEGSKA (reference sequence). CDR3 loop: CSAILPSSGNTIYF.

This chain connects TRBV28 to TRBJ2-5; lacking DNA, the TRBD1 call made by TCRdb goes unchecked. CDR3 length: 15 residues. Per the germline V gene, CDR1 is MDHEN and CDR2 is SYDVKM. CDR3 in amino acids: CASSLLYRGRETQYF.